The rows below give T cell receptor beta chains drawn from one sample of a study of shared clonotypes between healthy human individuals. Method: immunoSEQ multiplex PCR; TCRdb's copy keeps in-frame clones and lacks some. The sample lists about 450,000 clones; about 76% were seen once. The specimen sequenced was PBMCs. These TCRs come from a woman aged 40 to 55 in good health. Some clones in this sample may be carry-over from other donors' samples. CDR3s include the opening cysteine and the closing phenylalanine or tryptophan. Clone size appears in some rows only: once, few, many, or a class for an expanded clone.

clone_size: .; j_call: TRBJ2-3; v_call: TRBV18; cdr3_aa: CASSPPGAGGPHTQYF
clone_size: .; j_call: TRBJ2-3; v_call: TRBV29-1; cdr3_aa: CSVGQDGRDTQYF
clone_size: .; j_call: TRBJ1-2; v_call: TRBV5-1; cdr3_aa: CASSPRASANYGYTF
clone_size: few; j_call: TRBJ1-2; v_call: TRBV11-1; cdr3_aa: CASSLLSGQGDGYTF
clone_size: .; j_call: TRBJ1-1; v_call: TRBV6-6; cdr3_aa: CASSYSTGGRTEAFF
clone_size: .; j_call: TRBJ2-2; v_call: TRBV6-1; cdr3_aa: CAIRPGQGNTGELFF
clone_size: few; j_call: TRBJ2-2; v_call: TRBV5-6; cdr3_aa: CASSLWGTKTGELFF
clone_size: .; j_call: TRBJ2-7; v_call: TRBV27; cdr3_aa: CASSTPAGLGSYEQYF
clone_size: few; j_call: TRBJ2-5; v_call: TRBV5-1; cdr3_aa: CASSFSGTETQYF
clone_size: .; j_call: TRBJ2-7; v_call: TRBV6-5; cdr3_aa: CASSRLAGVNGEQYF
clone_size: .; j_call: TRBJ2-1; v_call: TRBV5-4; cdr3_aa: CASSFLASGPYNEQFF
clone_size: .; j_call: TRBJ1-3; v_call: TRBV10-3; cdr3_aa: CAISETGNTIYF
clone_size: .; j_call: TRBJ1-5; v_call: TRBV6-6; cdr3_aa: CASRAQGYQPQHF
clone_size: .; j_call: TRBJ2-1; v_call: TRBV18; cdr3_aa: CASSPPSAGAAYNEQFF
clone_size: .; j_call: TRBJ1-2; v_call: TRBV28; cdr3_aa: CASSPGRGFTYGYTF
clone_size: .; j_call: TRBJ1-2; v_call: TRBV6-5; cdr3_aa: CASSRQARYGYTF
clone_size: few; j_call: TRBJ1-5; v_call: TRBV2; cdr3_aa: CASTPGGGQPQHF
clone_size: .; j_call: TRBJ2-5; v_call: TRBV18; cdr3_aa: CASSPGTQQMETQYF
clone_size: .; j_call: TRBJ1-1; v_call: TRBV19; cdr3_aa: CASRMPDRDTEAFF
clone_size: .; j_call: TRBJ2-7; v_call: TRBV6-5; cdr3_aa: CASSYGSEGGYEQYF
clone_size: once; j_call: TRBJ2-3; v_call: TRBV11-2; cdr3_aa: CASSSTFGPSTDTQYF
clone_size: .; j_call: TRBJ2-1; v_call: TRBV10-2; cdr3_aa: CASSGLAGDTYNEQFF
clone_size: .; j_call: TRBJ1-2; v_call: TRBV9; cdr3_aa: CASSVGVRGGGDYGYTF
clone_size: once; j_call: TRBJ2-7; v_call: TRBV19; cdr3_aa: CASSIAVGQGFEQYF
clone_size: .; j_call: TRBJ2-2; v_call: TRBV19; cdr3_aa: CASSPWTGPNTGELFF
clone_size: .; j_call: TRBJ1-3; v_call: TRBV7-7; cdr3_aa: CASTRGGGNTIYF